This TCR beta chain was profiled in a study of CD8 T cells in ankylosing spondylitis. Deletions cut 1 base from V and 4 bases from J, with 4 bases between. Germline values: CDR1 SGHTA, CDR2 FQGNSA. The CDR3 spans 12 residues. This clonotype was found many times. Its matching antigen is unknown. Whole-study findings and limits: From matched ankylosing spondylitis synovial fluid, disease-linked clones were reportedly recovered at significantly enriched levels. It appeared that ankylosing spondylitis blood was characterized by a TCR beta motif of several highly homologous variants. Past research had described some motif variants in reactive arthritis synovial fluid and blood.

Quantitative 5'-RACE with molecular barcodes generated TCR beta libraries. TCRdb called the 5' RACE reads again in MiXCR, with one record for every CDR3 protein. The sample carries approximately 520,000 distinct CDR3 sequences, about 5% recorded once. V and J are TRBV7-2 and TRBJ2-5; no clear D. The source is a male donor with ankylosing spondylitis. The specimen was blood, either unsorted or a sorted T cell fraction (not recorded which). The CDR3 is CASSLDPETQYF. In DNA, the CDR3 is TGTGCCAGCAGCTTAGATCCAGAGACCCAGTACTTC.